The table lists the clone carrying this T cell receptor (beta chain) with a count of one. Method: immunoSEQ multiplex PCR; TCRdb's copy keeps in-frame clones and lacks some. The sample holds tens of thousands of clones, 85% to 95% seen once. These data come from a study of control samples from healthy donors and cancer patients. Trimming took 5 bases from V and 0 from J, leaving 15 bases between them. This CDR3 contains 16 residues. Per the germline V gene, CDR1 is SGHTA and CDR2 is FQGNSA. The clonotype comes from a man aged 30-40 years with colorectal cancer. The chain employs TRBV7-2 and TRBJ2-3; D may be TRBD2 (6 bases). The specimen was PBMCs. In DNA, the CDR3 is TGTGCCAGCAGCCTTTTAGCGGCCACTAGCACAGATACGCAGTATTTT. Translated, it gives CASSLLAATSTDTQYF.